A single sample gave rise to the 12 T cell receptor beta chains below, sequenced in a study of blood T cell repertoires in COVID-19. The protocol was immunoSEQ multiplex PCR, while the TCRdb copy is restricted to in-frame clones and leaves out a portion. The sample has about 86,000 clones, over 80% seen once; the top ten hold roughly a third. The sequenced material came from peripheral blood. All receptors come from a woman older than 75 with active or convalescent COVID-19.

This clone was counted once. This chain connects TRBV7-2 to TRBJ2-3, with D tentatively TRBD1 (5 bases). This CDR3 is built from 16 residues. The V gene's germline CDR1 is SGHTA and CDR2 FQGNSA. Trimming pared 4 bases from V and 2 bases from J, leaving 16 bases between. The DNA of the CDR3 is TGTGCCAGCAGCTCGAGAAGGGGTCTCCTCACAGATACGCAGTATTTT. Protein sequence: CASSSRRGLLTDTQYF.

With regard to this clone: This CDR3 is also generated by other DNA sequences in the sample. The rearrangement links TRBV29-1 to TRBJ2-3; 7 nucleotides agree with TRBD1. With 1 base clipped from V and 2 bases from J, the junction kept 3 bases outside the gene matches. Germline values: CDR1 SQVTM, CDR2 ANQGSEA. This CDR3 is built from 14 residues. CDR3 sequence: CSVEGQGYTDTQYF. The CDR3 bases are TGCAGCGTTGAAGGACAGGGATACACAGATACGCAGTATTTT.

The chain employs TRBV2 and TRBJ2-3, with D possibly being TRBD2 (6 bases). The germline V and J ends were trimmed by 7 bases and 3 bases, with 14 bases remaining between them. The CDR3 length is 14 residues. The germline gives CDR1 SNHLY, CDR2 FYNNEI. In DNA form, the CDR3 reads TGTGCCAGCAATCCGACTAGATCAACAGATACGCAGTATTTT. This translates into CASNPTRSTDTQYF.

The V gene is TRBV19, the J gene TRBJ2-7; 7 bases are shared with TRBD2. The CDR3 runs to 15 residues. CDR1 is LNHDA and CDR2 is SQIVND in the germline V gene (reference sequence). V dropped 3 bases and J dropped 0; count of bases not matched to a gene: 5. The CDR3 coding sequence is TGTGCCAGTAGTATGAGCGGCGGGAGCTCCTACGAGCAGTACTTC. Its translation: CASSMSGGSSYEQYF. The variable domain in full, completed from reference TRBV19 and TRBJ2-7, reads DGGITQSPKYLFRKEGQNVTLSCEQNLNHDAMYWYRQDPGQGLRLIYYSQIVNDFQKGDIAEGYSVSREKKESFPLTVTSAQKNPTAFYLCASSMSGGSSYEQYFGPGTRLTVT.

This clone was observed a few times. V gene TRBV9 combines with J gene TRBJ1-4; D unclear. The germline V gene encodes CDR1 SGDLS and CDR2 YYNGEE. V was pared by 4 bases and J by 5 bases, with 12 bases between. CDR3 size: 14 residues. The CDR3 DNA follows: TGTGCCAGCAGCTTTGACATCTTCAATGAAAAACTGTTTTTT. It codes for CASSFDIFNEKLFF.

This sequence joins TRBV11-2 and TRBJ2-7; weak D call: TRBD1 (5 bases). Germline CDR1 is SGHAT and CDR2 is FQNNGV. The CDR3 sequence is 13 residues long. Trimming removed 4 bases at V and 0 bases at J, with 7 bases between. DNA for the CDR3: TGTGCCAGCAGCTGGGGCAACTCCTACGAGCAGTACTTC. Amino acid sequence: CASSWGNSYEQYF.

At least ten counts were recorded for this clone. The rearrangement joins TRBV4-1 to TRBJ1-5; maybe TRBD1 (5 bases). The germline V gene has CDR1 MGHRA and CDR2 YSYEKL. There are 15 residues in the CDR3. Deletions cut 1 base from V and 4 bases from J, with 11 bases between. The CDR3 DNA is TGCGCCAGCAGCCAAGTTGTACAGGCAAATCAGCCCCAGCATTTT. Its translation is CASSQVVQANQPQHF.

The count of this clone is one. The chain uses TRBV30 and TRBJ2-7; tentative D call: TRBD1 (6 bases). CDR1 GTSNPN and CDR2 SVGIG come from the germline V gene (reference sequence). The germline V and J ends were trimmed by 5 bases and 6 bases, with 17 bases remaining between them. The CDR3 has 13 amino acids. The CDR3 sequence is CAWGYRAGAEQYF. DNA of the CDR3: TGTGCCTGGGGCTACCGGGCAGGGGCCGAGCAGTACTTC. The full variable domain, completed using reference TRBV30 and TRBJ2-7, is SQTIHQWPATLVQPVGSPLSLECTVEGTSNPNLYWYRQAAGRGLQLLFYSVGIGQISSEVPQNLSASRPQDRQFILSSKKLLLSDSGFYLCAWGYRAGAEQYFGPGTRLTVT.

V gene TRBV3-1 (or the pseudogene TRBV3-2) combines with J gene TRBJ2-7; TRBD2 agrees at 12 bases. The V gene's germline CDR1 is LGHDT and CDR2 YNNKEL (reference sequence). The CDR3 consists of 14 residues. Trimming removed 5 bases from V and 5 bases from J; junction bases left unmatched: 4. This chain's CDR3 is CASSARTSGNEQYF. In DNA, the CDR3 is TGTGCCAGCAGCGCCCGGACTAGCGGGAACGAGCAGTACTTC.

The genes are TRBV29-1 and TRBJ2-7, with a weak D call TRBD1 (6 bases). There are 14 residues in the CDR3. CDR1 is SQVTM, CDR2 ANQGSEA, per germline. V dropped 3 bases and J dropped 7 bases, with 19 bases sitting between them. The CDR3 nucleotides are TGCAGCGTTGATCGGGGACACGGCCGACGGGAGCAGTACTTC. Translating it yields CSVDRGHGRREQYF.

The chain recombines TRBV6-6 with TRBJ1-1, with a tentative D call TRBD1 (6 bases). The CDR3 loop spans 13 amino acids. Germline V CDR1 and CDR2: MNHNY, SVGAGI (reference sequence). The V gene lost 7 bases and the J gene lost 2 bases, with 11 bases spanning the gap. The DNA for the CDR3 is TGTGCCAGCACCTGGACAGACAACACTGAAGCTTTCTTT. Encoded protein: CASTWTDNTEAFF.

V usage is TRBV19 and J usage is TRBJ2-7; 11 positions agree with TRBD2. CDR1 and CDR2 from the germline V gene are LNHDA and SQIVND (reference sequence). The CDR3 spans 16 residues. With 1 base clipped from V and 4 bases from J, the junction kept 6 bases outside the gene matches. The CDR3 reads CASSIVGTSGAYEQYF. In DNA form, the CDR3 reads TGTGCCAGTAGTATAGTCGGGACTAGCGGTGCGTACGAGCAGTACTTC.